Below, 9 T cell receptor beta chains from the same sample are listed, as sequenced in a study of T cells in Graves' hyperthyroidism and ophthalmopathy. Amplification targeted TCR beta CDR3 regions from RNA transcripts. The HTBI primer set was used in a first-round RT-PCR of the TCR CDR3. TCRdb analysed the multiplex PCR reads with MiXCR anew, one entry per CDR3 protein. The sample has hundreds of thousands of distinct CDR3 sequences; approximately 14% are singletons. The specimen was blood. All receptors derive from a woman in her late teens or twenties with Graves' hyperthyroidism.

Ten or more counts support this clonotype. The chain carries TRBV29-1 and TRBJ2-7; D tentatively fits TRBD1 or TRBD2 (5 bases each). V gave up 4 bases and J gave up 3 bases, with 10 bases separating them. Germline V gene lookup returns CDR1 SQVTM and CDR2 ANQGSEA. The CDR3 runs 12 residues. CDR3 DNA sequence: TGCAGCGTTGTAGGGGAGCGCTACGAGCAGTACTTC. It codes for CSVVGERYEQYF.

This clonotype was seen repeatedly, ten times or more. The chain couples TRBV27 to TRBJ2-7; D unclear. The CDR3 consists of 15 residues. CDR1 and CDR2 (germline): MNHEY, SMNVEV (reference sequence). The V gene lost 4 bases and the J gene lost 3 bases, with 16 bases spanning the gap. In DNA, the CDR3 is TGTGCCAGCAGTTCCTTAACAAGGTCGGTCTACGAGCAGTACTTC. Translation: CASSSLTRSVYEQYF.

This clonotype was counted between two and nine times. The chain joins TRBV10-3 to TRBJ2-1; 7 nucleotides match TRBD2. V shed 10 bases and J 6 bases; nucleotides not matched to a gene: 15. The CDR3 loop spans 15 amino acids. CDR1 ENHRY and CDR2 SYGVKD come from the germline V gene. The CDR3 reads CATRLGAGEINEQFF. The CDR3 region has the DNA TGTGCCACCAGGTTAGGGGCGGGGGAGATCAATGAGCAGTTCTTC.

This clonotype was seen repeatedly, ten times or more. The gene calls are TRBV5-1 and TRBJ2-7; no clear D gene. The V gene lost 4 bases and the J gene lost 3 bases, with 20 bases spanning the gap. This CDR3 region has 16 residues. Germline lookup yields CDR1 SGHRS and CDR2 YFSETQ. This chain's CDR3 is CASSRGLLRSSYEQYF. CDR3 DNA sequence: TGCGCCAGCAGCCGAGGTCTATTAAGATCAAGCTACGAGCAGTACTTC. The whole variable domain, remainder taken from reference TRBV5-1 and TRBJ2-7, is KAGVTQTPRYLIKTRGQQVTLSCSPISGHRSVSWYQQTPGQGLQFLFEYFSETQRNKGNFPGRFSGRQFSNSRSEMNVSTLELGDSALYLCASSRGLLRSSYEQYFGPGTRLTVT.

About this clonotype itself: A much larger clone is a single base away; this may be a read error. This chain connects TRBV3-1 to TRBJ1-2; D perhaps matches TRBD1 (5 bases). The CDR3 covers 14 residues. Germline CDR1 is LGHDT and CDR2 is YNNKEL (reference sequence). Trimming removed 4 bases at V and 0 bases at J, with 9 bases between. In DNA form, the CDR3 reads TGTGCCAGCAGCCGAAAGACAGCTAACTATGGCTACACCTTC. It translates to CASSRKTANYGYTF. Combining the CDR3 with reference TRBV3-1 and TRBJ1-2 gives the whole variable domain DTAVSQTPKYLVTQMGNDKSIKCEQNLGHDTMYWYKQDSKKFLKIMFSYNNKELIINETVPNRFSPKSPDKAHLNLHINSLELGDSAVYFCASSRKTANYGYTFGSGTRLTVV.

Turning to this clonotype: It may be a read error: a sequence one base away is much more abundant. This chain uses TRBV29-1 with TRBJ2-1; 10 bases agree with TRBD2. From germline, CDR1 is SQVTM and CDR2 ANQGSEA. The CDR3 spans 14 residues. The V segment lost 8 bases and the J segment 6 bases; nucleotides outside the gene matches: 10. The CDR3 nucleotides read TGCAGCCTTGCAGCGGGAGGGTTAAGCAATGAGCAGTTCTTC. Translation gives CSLAAGGLSNEQFF.

This clonotype was observed many times. V usage is TRBV20-1 and J usage is TRBJ2-5; TRBD1 aligns across 7 bases. This CDR3 comprises 13 residues. V shed 0 bases and J 4 bases; nucleotides not matched to a gene: 2. CDR1 and CDR2 from the germline V gene are DFQATT and SNEGSKA (reference sequence). Written as DNA, the CDR3 is TGCAGTGCTAGAGATCAGGGGGTAGAGACCCAGTACTTC. Translation: CSARDQGVETQYF.

Concerning this clonotype: A much bigger clone sits one base away, suggesting this may be a read error. The chain couples TRBV11-2 to TRBJ2-4; D gene unclear. V was cut by 1 base and J by 1 base, with 8 bases left in between. This CDR3 contains 15 residues. Germline V gene sequence: CDR1 SGHAT, CDR2 FQNNGV. The CDR3 reads CASSLGGMAKNIQYF. CDR3 in DNA: TGTGCCAGCAGCTTAGGTGGGATGGCCAAAAACATTCAGTACTTC. The variable domain in full, completed from reference TRBV11-2 and TRBJ2-4, reads EAGVAQSPRYKIIEKRQSVAFWCNPISGHATLYWYQQILGQGPKLLIQFQNNGVVDDSQLPKDRFSAERLKGVDSTLKIQPAKLEDSAVYLCASSLGGMAKNIQYFGAGTRLSVL.

This clonotype showed up many times. The genes are TRBV18 and TRBJ2-3; D not resolved. This CDR3 contains 16 residues. Trimming stripped 0 bases from V and 1 base from J, with 11 bases between. CDR1 KGHSH and CDR2 LQKENI come from the germline V gene. CDR3 DNA: TGTGCCAGCTCACCACCAGGGCTACTCGGCACAGATACGCAGTATTTT. This codes for CASSPPGLLGTDTQYF.